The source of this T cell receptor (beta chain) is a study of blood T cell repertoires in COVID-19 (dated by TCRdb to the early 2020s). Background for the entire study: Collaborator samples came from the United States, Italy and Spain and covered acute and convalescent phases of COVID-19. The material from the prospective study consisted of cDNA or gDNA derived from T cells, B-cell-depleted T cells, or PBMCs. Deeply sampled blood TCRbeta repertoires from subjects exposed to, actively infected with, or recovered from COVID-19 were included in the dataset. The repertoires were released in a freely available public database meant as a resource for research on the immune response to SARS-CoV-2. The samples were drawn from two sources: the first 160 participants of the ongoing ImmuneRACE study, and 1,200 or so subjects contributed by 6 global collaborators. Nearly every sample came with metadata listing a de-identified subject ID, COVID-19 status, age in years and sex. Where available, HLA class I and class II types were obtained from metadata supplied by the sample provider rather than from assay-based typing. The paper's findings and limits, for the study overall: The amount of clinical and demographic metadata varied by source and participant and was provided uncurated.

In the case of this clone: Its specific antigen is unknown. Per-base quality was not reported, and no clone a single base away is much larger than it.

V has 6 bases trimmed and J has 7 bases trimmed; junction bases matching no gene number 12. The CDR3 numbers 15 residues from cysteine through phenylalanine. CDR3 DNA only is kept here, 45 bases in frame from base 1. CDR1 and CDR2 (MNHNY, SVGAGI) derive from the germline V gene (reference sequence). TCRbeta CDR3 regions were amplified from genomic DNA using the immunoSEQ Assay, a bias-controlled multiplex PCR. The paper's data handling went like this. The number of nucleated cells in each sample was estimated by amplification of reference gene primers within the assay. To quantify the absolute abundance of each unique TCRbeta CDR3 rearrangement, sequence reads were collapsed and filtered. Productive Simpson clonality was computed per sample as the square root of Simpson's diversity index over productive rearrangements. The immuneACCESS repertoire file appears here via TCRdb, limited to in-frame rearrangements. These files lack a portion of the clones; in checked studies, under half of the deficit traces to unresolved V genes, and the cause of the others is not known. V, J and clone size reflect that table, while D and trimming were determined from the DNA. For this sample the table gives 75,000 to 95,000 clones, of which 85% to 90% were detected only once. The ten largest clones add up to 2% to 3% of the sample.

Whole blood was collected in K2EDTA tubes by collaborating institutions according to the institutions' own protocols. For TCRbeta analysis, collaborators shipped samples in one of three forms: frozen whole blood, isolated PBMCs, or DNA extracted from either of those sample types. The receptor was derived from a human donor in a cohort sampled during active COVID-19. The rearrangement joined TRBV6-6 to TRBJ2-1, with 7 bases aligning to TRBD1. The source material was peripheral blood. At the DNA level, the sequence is TGTGCCAGCAGCTTGGGACAGCCACCTAGGAATGAGCAGTTCTTC. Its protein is CASSLGQPPRNEQFF.